This entry features one T cell receptor (beta chain) sequence. Trimming cost V 2 bases and J 4 bases; bases outside gene matches: 14. Germline V lookup: CDR1 LGHNA, CDR2 YNFKEQ. The CDR3 runs to 19 residues. In the authors' methods: Nucleated cell number was recorded as an estimate derived from reference gene primer amplification. Sequencing was performed with immunoSEQ multiplex PCR; in TCRdb, only in-frame clones are kept and a portion is missing. V, J and clone size are those of that table, while D and trimming were read from the DNA. This table has some 77,000 clones, nearly 90% appearing once. The data were obtained in a study of blood T cell repertoires in COVID-19. Background on the study: Specimens from acute and convalescent COVID-19 originated in the United States, Italy and Spain. PBMCs, B-cell-depleted T cells, or T cells provided the cDNA or gDNA that made up the material.

This rearrangement joins TRBV4-2 to TRBJ2-1; 10 bases align to TRBD2. Specimen: peripheral blood. The receptor was derived from a woman of 80 years or more with active or convalescent COVID-19. The CDR3 reads CASSQPKGGGLADYNEQFF. The CDR3 nucleotides read TGTGCCAGCAGCCAACCAAAGGGGGGCGGACTAGCGGATTACAATGAGCAGTTCTTC.